The 8 T cell receptor beta chains in this list originate from one sample, sequenced in a study of blood T cell repertoires in COVID-19. TCRdb's table, derived via immunoSEQ multiplex PCR, lists solely in-frame clones and lacks some. The sample lists 75,000 to 85,000 clones; approximately 86% were seen once. The specimen sequenced was peripheral blood. These receptors were collected from a human donor in a cohort sampled during active COVID-19.

CDR3 nucleotide sequence: TGTGCCAGCAGTCGCTTGCCTGGGACTAGCGGCCAAGAGACCCAGTACTTC. As protein: CASSRLPGTSGQETQYF. The gene calls are TRBV6-6 and TRBJ2-5, with 11 bases lining up with TRBD2. Germline assignment: CDR1 MNHNY and CDR2 SVGAGI (reference sequence). The ends lost 5 bases at V and 1 base at J; junction bases unmatched: 9. The CDR3 runs 17 residues.

The chain employs TRBV7-6 and TRBJ2-7, with 7 bases fitting TRBD1. Looked up from germline, CDR1 is SGHVS and CDR2 is FNYEAQ. This CDR3 contains 13 residues. J lost 11 bases, V lost 4 bases, and 11 bases had no gene match. CDR3: CASSYTDREMKYF. The CDR3 DNA reads as TGTGCCAGCAGCTACACAGACAGGGAAATGAAGTACTTC. Based on the CDR3 plus reference TRBV7-6 and TRBJ2-7, the full variable domain is GAGVSQSPRYKVTKRGQDVALRCDPISGHVSLYWYRQALGQGPEFLTYFNYEAQQDKSGLPNDRFSAERPEGSISTLTIQRTEQRDSAMYRCASSYTDREMKYFGPGTRLTVT.

The chain couples TRBV19 to TRBJ2-5, with 7 bases aligning to TRBD2. J lost 2 bases, V lost 6 bases, and 9 bases had no gene match. There are 15 residues in the CDR3. Germline CDR1 LNHDA, CDR2 SQIVND (reference sequence). The CDR3 sequence is CASRRVPGGQETQYF. CDR3 sequence (DNA): TGTGCCAGTAGGAGGGTGCCCGGGGGGCAAGAGACCCAGTACTTC.

V is TRBV9 and J is TRBJ2-5; no reliable D call. V lost 0 bases, J lost 2 bases, and 11 bases lay in between. Per germline, CDR1 SGDLS and CDR2 YYNGEE. The CDR3 runs to 15 residues. CDR3 protein: CASSVGISPQETQYF. The CDR3 DNA follows: TGTGCCAGCAGCGTAGGAATCAGTCCTCAAGAGACCCAGTACTTC.

The chain recombines TRBV6-2 or TRBV6-3 with TRBJ1-4; D gene uncertain. The CDR3 consists of 14 residues. CDR1 is MNHEY, CDR2 SVGEGT, per germline. The germline V and J ends were trimmed by 4 bases and 4 bases, with 10 bases remaining between them. The CDR3 bases are TGTGCCAGCAGTTCCCTCCAGGTTAATGAAAAACTGTTTTTT. Protein sequence: CASSSLQVNEKLFF.

The chain employs TRBV7-2 and TRBJ2-1, with 7 nucleotides matching TRBD1. J gave up 3 bases and V 2 bases, and 1 base lay outside the gene matches. Germline V gene sequence: CDR1 SGHTA, CDR2 FQGNSA. The CDR3 consists of 14 residues. The DNA for the CDR3 is TGTGCCAGCAGCTTACCAGGGGGCTACAATGAGCAGTTCTTC. Encoded protein: CASSLPGGYNEQFF.

The chain employs TRBV11-3 and TRBJ2-5; 7 bases are a match to TRBD1. The germline gives CDR1 SGHNT, CDR2 YENEEA. V gave up 2 bases and J gave up 4 bases; unmatched junction bases: 4. The CDR3 loop spans 14 amino acids. CDR3 amino acids: CASSLIGGVETQYF. The CDR3 DNA is TGTGCCAGCAGCTTAATAGGGGGCGTAGAGACCCAGTACTTC.

This rearrangement joins TRBV5-4 to TRBJ2-5, with TRBD1 matching over 7 bases. V trimming: 3 bases; J trimming: 3 bases; junction bases outside the gene matches: 5. The CDR3 extends over 14 amino acids. CDR1 and CDR2 from the germline V gene are SGHNT and YYREEE (reference sequence). DNA of the CDR3: TGTGCCAGCAGCTCGACAGGGACGGAAGAGACCCAGTACTTC. Translation: CASSSTGTEETQYF.